One TCR beta chain is described in this entry. What it binds is unknown. Primers included in the PCR were 60 Vbeta and 13 Jbeta primers. Sequenced by immunoSEQ multiplex PCR; TCRdb stores in-frame clones only, minus some. The sample has approximately 150,000 clones; 79% are singletons. This sample is part of a study of cytomegalovirus exposure and HLA in healthy donors. Regarding the study as a whole: Through in vitro validation, three CMV-associated chains were shown to be specific for CMV antigens. Immune exposure was documented only through CMV serostatus.

CDR3 length: 14 residues. Germline lookup yields CDR1 SEHNR and CDR2 FQNEAQ (reference sequence). V was trimmed by 6 bases and J by 2 bases, leaving 14 bases between them. The V call is TRBV7-9, the J call TRBJ2-7; D is perhaps TRBD1 (5 bases). The sample comprised PBMCs. The receptor comes from a man in his forties or fifties in good health and CMV-seronegative. The CDR3 DNA reads as TGTGCCAGCAGTTCGGACACCTCTGCCTACGAGCAGTACTTC. It yields the protein CASSSDTSAYEQYF. Full variable domain (rest looked up from reference TRBV7-9 and TRBJ2-7): DTGVSQNPRHKITKRGQNVTFRCDPISEHNRLYWYRQTLGQGPEFLTYFQNEAQLEKSRLLSDRFSAERPKGSFSTLEIQRTEQGDSAMYLCASSSDTSAYEQYFGPGTRLTVT.